The clone carrying this T cell receptor beta chain was recorded only once. The antigen remains unidentified. Each donor was a Caucasian adult residing in Nashville, Tennessee. Study processing details: Because ImmunoSEQ provided only junction sequences with no quality scores, the filtering differed. Assay: immunoSEQ multiplex PCR; the TCRdb copy retains only in-frame clones and omits some. V and J calls and clone size are given by that table; D and trimming were obtained from the DNA. The sample shows roughly 2,500,000 clones, approximately 93% of them seen only once. This sample was included in a study of shared clonotypes between healthy human individuals. Turning to the study itself: Serving as donors were two women and a few men, whose ages spanned 18 to 49.

Study-wide results and caveats: Large depth notwithstanding, sorted-subset sequencing proved incomplete by rarefaction.

The length of the CDR3 is 15 residues. In germline, CDR1 is SGDLS, CDR2 YYNGEE. The V and J ends lost 2 bases and 4 bases, in that order; junction bases with no gene match: 5. Input material: naive CD4+ T cells from PBMCs. Subset indicated: CD45RA+ positively selected. The receptor was derived from a man aged 18 to 35 in good health. Some clones in this sample may be carry-over from other donors' samples. This chain links TRBV9 with TRBJ2-5; 10 bases are a match to TRBD2. As DNA, the CDR3 is TGTGCCAGCAGCGTTACTAGCGGGATTGTAGAGACCCAGTACTTC. This translates into CASSVTSGIVETQYF. The full variable domain, its missing parts supplied by reference TRBV9 and TRBJ2-5, is DSGVTQTPKHLITATGQRVTLRCSPRSGDLSVYWYQQSLDQGLQFLIQYYNGEERAKGNILERFSAQQFPDLHSELNLSSLELGDSALYFCASSVTSGIVETQYFGPGTRLLVL.